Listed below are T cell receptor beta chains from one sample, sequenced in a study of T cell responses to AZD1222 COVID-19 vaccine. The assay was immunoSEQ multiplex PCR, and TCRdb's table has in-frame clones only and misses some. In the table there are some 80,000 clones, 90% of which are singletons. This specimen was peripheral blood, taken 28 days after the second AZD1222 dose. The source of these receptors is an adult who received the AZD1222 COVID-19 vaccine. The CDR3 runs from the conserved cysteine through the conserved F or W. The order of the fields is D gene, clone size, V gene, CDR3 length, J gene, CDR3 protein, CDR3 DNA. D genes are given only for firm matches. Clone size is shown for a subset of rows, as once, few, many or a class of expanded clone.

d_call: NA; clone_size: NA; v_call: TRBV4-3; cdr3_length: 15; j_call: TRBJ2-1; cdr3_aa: CASSQTSLVYNEQFF; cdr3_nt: TGCGCCAGCAGCCAAACTAGCCTTGTCTACAATGAGCAGTTCTTC
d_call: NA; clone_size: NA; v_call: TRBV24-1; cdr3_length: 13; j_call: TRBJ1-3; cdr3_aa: CATSDLGADTIYF; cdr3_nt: TGTGCCACCAGTGATTTGGGGGCAGACACCATATATTTT
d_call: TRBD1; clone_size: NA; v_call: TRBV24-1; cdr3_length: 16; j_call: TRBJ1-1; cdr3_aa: CATSDSRDRGLDEAFF; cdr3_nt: TGTGCCACCAGTGACAGCCGGGACAGGGGGCTTGATGAAGCTTTCTTT
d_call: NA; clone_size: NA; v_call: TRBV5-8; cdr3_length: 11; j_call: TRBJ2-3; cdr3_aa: CASSPSYTQYF; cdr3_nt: TGTGCCAGCAGCCCCTCGTATACGCAGTATTTT
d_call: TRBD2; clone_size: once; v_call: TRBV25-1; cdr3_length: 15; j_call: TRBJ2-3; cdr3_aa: CASSPGLAGVDTQYF; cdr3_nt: TGTGCCAGCAGTCCCGGACTAGCGGGGGTTGATACGCAGTATTTT
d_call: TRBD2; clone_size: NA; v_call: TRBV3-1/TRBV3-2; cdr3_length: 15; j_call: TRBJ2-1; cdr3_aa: CASSHTGGADNEQFF; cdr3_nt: TGTGCCAGCAGCCACACGGGGGGGGCAGACAATGAGCAGTTCTTC
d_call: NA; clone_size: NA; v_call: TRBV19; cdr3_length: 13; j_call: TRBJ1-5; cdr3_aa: CASSGTLDQPQHF; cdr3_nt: TGTGCCAGTAGCGGGACATTGGATCAGCCCCAGCATTTT
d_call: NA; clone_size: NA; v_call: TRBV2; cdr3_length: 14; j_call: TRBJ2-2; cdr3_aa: CASKDSSNTGELFF; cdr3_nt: TGTGCCAGTAAGGACAGTTCGAACACCGGGGAGCTGTTTTTT
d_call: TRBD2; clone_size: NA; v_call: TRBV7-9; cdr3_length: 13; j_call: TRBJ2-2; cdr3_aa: CASSRREAGELFF; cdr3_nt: TGTGCCAGCTCGCGGCGGGAGGCCGGGGAGCTGTTTTTT
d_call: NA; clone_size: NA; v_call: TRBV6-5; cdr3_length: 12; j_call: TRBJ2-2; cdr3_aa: CASSYNTGELFF; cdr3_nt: TGTGCCAGCAGTTACAACACCGGGGAGCTGTTTTTT
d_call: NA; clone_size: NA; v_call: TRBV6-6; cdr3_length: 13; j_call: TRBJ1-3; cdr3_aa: CATRGLNGNTIYF; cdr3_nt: TGTGCCACAAGGGGGTTGAATGGAAACACCATATATTTT
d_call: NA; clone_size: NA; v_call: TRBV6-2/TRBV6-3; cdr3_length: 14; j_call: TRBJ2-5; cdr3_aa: CASSYRRNQETQYF; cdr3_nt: TGTGCCAGCAGTTACCGGCGGAACCAAGAGACCCAGTACTTC
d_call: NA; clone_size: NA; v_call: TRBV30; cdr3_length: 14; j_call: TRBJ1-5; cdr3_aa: CAWSQGTHNQPQHF; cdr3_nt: TGTGCCTGGAGTCAGGGAACGCACAATCAGCCCCAGCATTTT
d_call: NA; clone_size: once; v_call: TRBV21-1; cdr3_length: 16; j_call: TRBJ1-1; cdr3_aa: CASSNGGRGVNTEAFF; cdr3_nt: TGTGCCAGCAGCAACGGAGGCAGGGGCGTGAACACTGAAGCTTTCTTT
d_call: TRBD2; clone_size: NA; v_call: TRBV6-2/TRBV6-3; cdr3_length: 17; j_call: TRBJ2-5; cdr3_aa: CASSYSGGMGTQETQYF; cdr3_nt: TGTGCCAGCAGTTACTCCGGGGGGATGGGAACTCAAGAGACCCAGTACTTC
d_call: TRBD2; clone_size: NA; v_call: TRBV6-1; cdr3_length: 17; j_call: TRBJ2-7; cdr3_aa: CASSEAPLLAELYEQYF; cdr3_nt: TGTGCCAGCAGTGAAGCGCCCCTACTAGCGGAGCTCTACGAGCAGTACTTC
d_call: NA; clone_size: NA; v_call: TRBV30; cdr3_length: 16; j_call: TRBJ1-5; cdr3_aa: CAWSDGAVASNQPQHF; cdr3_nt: TGTGCCTGGAGTGATGGGGCGGTCGCTAGCAATCAGCCCCAGCATTTT
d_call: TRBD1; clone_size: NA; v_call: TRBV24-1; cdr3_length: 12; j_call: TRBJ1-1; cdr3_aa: CATSDPDRGAFF; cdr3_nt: TGTGCCACCAGTGACCCTGACAGGGGAGCTTTCTTT
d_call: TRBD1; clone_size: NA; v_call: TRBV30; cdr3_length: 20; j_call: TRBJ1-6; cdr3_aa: CAWSVRTKGQADSYNSPLHF; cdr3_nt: TGTGCCTGGAGTGTGCGAACGAAGGGACAGGCGGACTCCTATAATTCACCCCTCCACTTT
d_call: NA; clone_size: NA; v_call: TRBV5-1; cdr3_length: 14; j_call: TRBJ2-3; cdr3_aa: CASSLRGRLDTQYF; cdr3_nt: TGCGCCAGCAGCTTAAGGGGAAGGTTAGATACGCAGTATTTT
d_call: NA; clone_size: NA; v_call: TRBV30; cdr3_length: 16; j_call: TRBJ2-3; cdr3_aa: CAWSTGQGRLPDTQYF; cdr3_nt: TGTGCCTGGAGTACAGGGCAGGGCCGTCTCCCAGATACGCAGTATTTT
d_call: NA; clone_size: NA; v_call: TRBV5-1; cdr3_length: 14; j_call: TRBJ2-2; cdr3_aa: CASSLQGNTGELFF; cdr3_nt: TGCGCCAGCAGCTTACAGGGGAACACCGGGGAGCTGTTTTTT
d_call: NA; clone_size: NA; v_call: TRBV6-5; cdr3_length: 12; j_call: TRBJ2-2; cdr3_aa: CASSYETGELFF; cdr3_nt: TGTGCCAGCAGTTACGAAACCGGGGAGCTGTTTTTT
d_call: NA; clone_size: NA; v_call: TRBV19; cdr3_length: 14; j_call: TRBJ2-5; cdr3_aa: CATRTGPTLETQYF; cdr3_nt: TGTGCCACGAGAACAGGGCCGACATTAGAGACCCAGTACTTC
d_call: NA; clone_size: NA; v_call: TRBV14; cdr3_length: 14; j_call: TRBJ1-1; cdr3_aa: CASSQSVGSTEAFF; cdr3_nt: TGTGCCAGCAGCCAATCTGTCGGTAGCACTGAAGCTTTCTTT
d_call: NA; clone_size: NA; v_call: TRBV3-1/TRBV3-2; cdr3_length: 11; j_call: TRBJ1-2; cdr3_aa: CASSEGDGYTF; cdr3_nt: TGTGCCAGCAGCGAAGGAGATGGCTACACCTTC
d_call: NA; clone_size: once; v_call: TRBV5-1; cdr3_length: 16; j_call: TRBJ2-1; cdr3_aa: CASSRRPRSSYNEQFF; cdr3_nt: TGCGCCAGCAGCAGACGACCTCGGAGCTCCTACAATGAGCAGTTCTTC
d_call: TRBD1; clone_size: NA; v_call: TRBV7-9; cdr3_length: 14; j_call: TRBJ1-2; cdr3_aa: CASSLDRDNYGYTF; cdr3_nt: TGTGCCAGCAGCCTGGACAGGGATAACTATGGCTACACCTTC
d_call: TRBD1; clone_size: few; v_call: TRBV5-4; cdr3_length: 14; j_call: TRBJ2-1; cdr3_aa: CASTGTDGVYEQFF; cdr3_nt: TGTGCCAGCACCGGGACAGACGGAGTCTATGAGCAGTTCTTC
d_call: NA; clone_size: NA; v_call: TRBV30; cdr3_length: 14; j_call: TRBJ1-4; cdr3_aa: CAWGGGATNEKLFF; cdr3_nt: TGTGCCTGGGGTGGGGGGGCCACTAATGAAAAACTGTTTTTT
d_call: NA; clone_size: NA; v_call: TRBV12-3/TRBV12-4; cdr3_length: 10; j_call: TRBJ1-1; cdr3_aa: CASFRGEAFF; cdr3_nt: TGTGCCAGCTTCAGGGGTGAAGCTTTCTTT
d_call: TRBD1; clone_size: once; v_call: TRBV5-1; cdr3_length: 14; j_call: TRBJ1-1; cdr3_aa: CASSAGQPNTEAFF; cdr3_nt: TGCGCCAGCAGCGCGGGACAGCCGAACACTGAAGCTTTCTTT
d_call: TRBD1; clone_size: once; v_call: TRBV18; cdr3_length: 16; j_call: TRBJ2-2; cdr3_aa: CASSRPGQGVTGELFF; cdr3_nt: TGTGCCAGCTCACGACCGGGACAGGGTGTCACCGGGGAGCTGTTTTTT
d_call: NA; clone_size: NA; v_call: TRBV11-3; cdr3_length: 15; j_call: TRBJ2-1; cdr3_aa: CASSLEGSSHNEQFF; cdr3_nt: TGTGCCAGCAGCTTAGAAGGTAGTAGCCACAATGAGCAGTTCTTC
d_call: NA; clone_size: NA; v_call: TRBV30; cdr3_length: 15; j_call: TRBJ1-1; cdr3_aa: CAWSEINNPNTEAFF; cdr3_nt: TGTGCCTGGAGCGAAATCAACAACCCGAACACTGAAGCTTTCTTT
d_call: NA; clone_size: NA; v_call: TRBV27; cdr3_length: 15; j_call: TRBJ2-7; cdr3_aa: CASSFTPERSYEQYF; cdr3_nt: TGTGCCAGCAGTTTTACCCCGGAGAGGTCCTACGAGCAGTACTTC
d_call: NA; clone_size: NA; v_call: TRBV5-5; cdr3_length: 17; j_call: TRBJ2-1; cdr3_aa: CASSLASVGGPFNEQFF; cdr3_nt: TGTGCCAGCAGCTTGGCCTCGGTAGGGGGTCCCTTCAATGAGCAGTTCTTC
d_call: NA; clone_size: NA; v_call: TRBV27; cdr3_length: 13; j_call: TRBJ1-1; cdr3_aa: CASSLSPNTEAFF; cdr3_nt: TGTGCCAGCAGTTTAAGCCCGAACACTGAAGCTTTCTTT
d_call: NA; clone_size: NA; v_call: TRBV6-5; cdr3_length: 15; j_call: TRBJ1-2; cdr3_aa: CASSRDSNKNYGYTF; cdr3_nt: TGTGCCAGCAGCCGGGACTCCAATAAGAACTATGGCTACACCTTC
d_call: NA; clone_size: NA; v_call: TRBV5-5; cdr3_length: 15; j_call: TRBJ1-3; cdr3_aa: CASSLASYSGNTIYF; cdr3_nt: TGTGCCAGCAGCTTGGCGTCGTACTCTGGAAACACCATATATTTT
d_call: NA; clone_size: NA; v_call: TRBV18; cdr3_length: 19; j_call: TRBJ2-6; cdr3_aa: CASSRSRQEQVYGANVLTF; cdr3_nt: TGTGCCAGCTCACGCTCACGACAGGAGCAAGTATATGGGGCCAACGTCCTGACTTTC
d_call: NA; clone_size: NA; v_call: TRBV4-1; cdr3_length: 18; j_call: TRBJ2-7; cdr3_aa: CASSQDWASTSSPHEQYF; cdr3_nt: TGCGCCAGCAGCCAAGATTGGGCTAGCACATCCTCCCCCCACGAGCAGTACTTC
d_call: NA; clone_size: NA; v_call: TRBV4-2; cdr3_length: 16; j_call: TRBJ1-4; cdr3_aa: CASSQDQGSTNEKLFF; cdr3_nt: TGTGCCAGCAGCCAAGATCAGGGGTCAACTAATGAAAAACTGTTTTTT
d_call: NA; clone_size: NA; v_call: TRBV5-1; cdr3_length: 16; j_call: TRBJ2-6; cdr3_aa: CASSGAGSSGANVLTF; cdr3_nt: TGCGCCAGCAGCGGGGCAGGCAGCTCTGGGGCCAACGTCCTGACTTTC
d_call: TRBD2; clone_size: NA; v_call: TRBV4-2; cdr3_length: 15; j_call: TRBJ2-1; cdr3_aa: CASSQTTSGVNEQFF; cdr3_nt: TGTGCCAGCAGCCAAACGACTAGCGGGGTAAATGAGCAGTTCTTC
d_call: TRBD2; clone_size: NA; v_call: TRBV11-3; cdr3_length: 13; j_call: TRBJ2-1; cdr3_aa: CASSSRTSDEQFF; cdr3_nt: TGTGCCAGCAGCTCTCGGACTAGCGATGAGCAGTTCTTC
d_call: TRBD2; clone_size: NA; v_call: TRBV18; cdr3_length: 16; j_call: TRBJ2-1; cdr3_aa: CASSPGTSGGRGEQFF; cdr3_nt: TGTGCCAGCTCACCAGGGACTAGCGGGGGCCGGGGTGAGCAGTTCTTC
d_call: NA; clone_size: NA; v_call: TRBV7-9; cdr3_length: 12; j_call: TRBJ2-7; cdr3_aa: CASSLEGHEQYF; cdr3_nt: TGTGCCAGCAGCTTAGAGGGGCACGAGCAGTACTTC
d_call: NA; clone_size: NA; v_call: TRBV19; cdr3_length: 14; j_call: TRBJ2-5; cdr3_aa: CASSIGGEGETQYF; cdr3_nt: TGTGCCAGTAGTATAGGGGGCGAGGGGGAGACCCAGTACTTC
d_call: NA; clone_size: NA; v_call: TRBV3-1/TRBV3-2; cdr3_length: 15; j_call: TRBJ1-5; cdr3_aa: CASSQDRGRNQPQHF; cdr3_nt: TGTGCCAGCAGCCAAGACAGGGGACGTAATCAGCCCCAGCATTTT
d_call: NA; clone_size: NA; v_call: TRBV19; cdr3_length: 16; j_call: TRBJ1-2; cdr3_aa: CASSGPGRGRVYGYTF; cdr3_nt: TGTGCCAGTAGTGGCCCCGGCAGGGGAAGGGTCTATGGCTACACCTTC
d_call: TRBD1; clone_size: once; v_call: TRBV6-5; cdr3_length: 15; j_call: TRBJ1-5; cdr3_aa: CASRAGQGDNQPQHF; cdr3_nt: TGTGCCAGCAGGGCGGGACAGGGGGACAATCAGCCCCAGCATTTT
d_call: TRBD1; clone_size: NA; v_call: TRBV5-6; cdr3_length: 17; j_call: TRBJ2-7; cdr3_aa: CASSVLSSGQGIYEQYF; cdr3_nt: TGTGCCAGCAGCGTTCTATCTTCGGGACAGGGGATTTACGAGCAGTACTTC
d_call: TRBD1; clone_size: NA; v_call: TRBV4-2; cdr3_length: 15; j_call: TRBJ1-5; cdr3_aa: CASSQDVQGAQPQHF; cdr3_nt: TGTGCCAGCAGCCAAGATGTCCAGGGGGCACAGCCCCAGCATTTT